This T cell receptor beta chain originates from a study of T cell responses to AZD1222 COVID-19 vaccine. The CDR3 is 14 residues long. V was shortened by 5 bases and J by 3 bases, with 11 bases between the two germline ends. Germline assignment: CDR1 MDHEN and CDR2 SYDVKM. Profiled with immunoSEQ multiplex PCR; TCRdb holds only in-frame clones, not every one. The sample consists of some 150,000 clones, 80% to 95% of them appearing once. The V gene is TRBV28, the J gene TRBJ1-3, with TRBD1 as a possible D gene (5 bases). Sequences were derived from peripheral blood, sampled on day 0 of MenACWY control vaccination. This clonotype was sampled from an adult in good health. The CDR3, as DNA: TGTGCCAGCAGTCCCTGGGGGGATGGAAACACCATATATTTT. Residues: CASSPWGDGNTIYF.